This passage covers 23 T cell receptor beta chains from one sample sequenced in a study of human T cells and chemical hapten exposure. In TCRdb, the RACE reads were re-called with MiXCR into one record per CDR3 protein. The sample lists about 80,000 distinct CDR3 sequences; 11% were seen once. Time point: patch test 2, 6 weeks after DPC sensitization. As for treatment: therapeutic diphenylcyclopropenone sensitization with weekly scalp DPC. Sequenced here: whole blood, sampled in connection with sensitization to the hapten diphenylcyclopropenone (DPC). Every receptor here comes from a man aged 18 to 35 with alopecia areata. Some clones in this sample may be carry-over from other donors' samples.

Only a few counts were recorded for this clonotype. The V call is TRBV11-1, the J call TRBJ2-7; no firm D call. V was clipped by 2 bases and J by 0 bases, with 5 bases between them. The CDR3 consists of 13 residues. The V gene's germline CDR1 is SGHAT and CDR2 FQDESV (reference sequence). The CDR3 is CASSLYLSYEQYF. DNA of the CDR3: TGTGCCAGCAGCTTATACCTCTCCTACGAGCAGTACTTC.

In this sample, this clonotype turned up a few times. The V gene is TRBV7-8, the J gene TRBJ1-5, with a tentative D call TRBD1 (5 bases). The CDR3 totals 14 residues. From germline, CDR1 is SGHVS and CDR2 FQNEAQ. V gave up 4 bases and J gave up 4 bases, with 11 bases separating them. As DNA, the CDR3 is TGTGCCAGCAGCTCACGACGGGGGAATCAGCCCCAGCATTTT. As protein: CASSSRRGNQPQHF.

This clonotype was found a few times. The chain couples TRBV9 to TRBJ1-3, with a weak D call TRBD1 (5 bases). The CDR3 runs 16 residues. Looked up from germline, CDR1 is SGDLS and CDR2 is YYNGEE. The V end lost 4 bases, the J end lost 0 bases, and 14 bases lay between the germline ends. The chain's CDR3 is CASSPRWGGSGNTIYF. DNA of the CDR3: TGTGCCAGCAGCCCTCGCTGGGGCGGCTCTGGAAACACCATATATTTT.

The V gene is TRBV20-1, the J gene TRBJ2-7; D ambiguous. CDR1 is DFQATT and CDR2 is SNEGSKA in the germline V gene (reference sequence). This CDR3 region has 9 residues. Trimming pared 4 bases from V and 6 bases from J, leaving 4 bases between. The CDR3 region is CSAKFEQYF. The CDR3 DNA sequence: TGCAGTGCTAAGTTCGAGCAGTACTTC.

The chain combines TRBV6-2 or TRBV6-3 with TRBJ1-5, with D unclear. From germline, CDR1 is MNHEY and CDR2 SVGEGT. The CDR3 totals 15 residues. Trimming removed 5 bases at V and 2 bases at J, with 13 bases between. DNA for the CDR3: TGTGCCAGCAGTACCGGGGAGGCTGGCAATCAGCCCCAGCATTTT. Its translation is CASSTGEAGNQPQHF.

The V and J genes are TRBV7-9 and TRBJ1-3; a possible D gene is TRBD1 (6 bases). The CDR3 is 18 residues long. With 1 base removed from V and 0 bases from J, the gap between germline ends came to 16 bases. Looked up from germline, CDR1 is SEHNR and CDR2 is FQNEAQ (reference sequence). The CDR3 DNA reads as TGTGCCAGCAGCTTAGGGGAGGACAGCCGAGTCTCTGGAAACACCATATATTTT. Amino acid sequence: CASSLGEDSRVSGNTIYF.

The chain has TRBV3-1 and TRBJ2-4; TRBD1 aligns across 8 bases. The junction had 1 base not matched to a gene; V was cut back by 2 bases and J by 1 base. Per germline, CDR1 LGHDT and CDR2 YNNKEL (reference sequence). The CDR3 spans 15 residues. This chain's CDR3 is CASSQRQGAKNIQYF. DNA for the CDR3: TGTGCCAGCAGCCAAAGACAGGGGGCCAAAAACATTCAGTACTTC.

The gene calls are TRBV6-2 or TRBV6-3 and TRBJ2-1, with D perhaps assigned TRBD1 or TRBD2 (5 bases each). This CDR3 spans 16 amino acids. The germline CDR1 and CDR2 sequences are MNHEY and SVGEGT. Trimming pared 2 bases from V and 8 bases from J, leaving 19 bases between. The CDR3 nucleotides read TGTGCCAGCAGTTACAGAGTCGGGGCCAGGGCCCATGAGCAGTTCTTC. Encoded protein: CASSYRVGARAHEQFF.

The chain carries TRBV28 and TRBJ1-3, with D unresolved. The CDR3 totals 11 residues. The V gene lost 2 bases and the J gene lost 7 bases, with 3 bases spanning the gap. Germline assignment: CDR1 MDHEN and CDR2 SYDVKM. This CDR3 reads CASSLRNTIYF. The CDR3 DNA reads as TGTGCCAGCAGTTTAAGGAACACCATATATTTT.

In this sample, this clonotype turned up a few times. This chain links TRBV29-1 with TRBJ1-2; tentative D call: TRBD1 (5 bases). V was trimmed by 4 bases and J by 8 bases, leaving 14 bases between them. The CDR3 is 12 amino acids. Per germline, CDR1 SQVTM and CDR2 ANQGSEA. CDR3 protein: CSVAFARGGYTF. CDR3 DNA: TGCAGCGTTGCTTTTGCGAGGGGCGGCTACACCTTC.

This clonotype has only a few counts. The chain employs TRBV5-6 and TRBJ2-5; 7 bases match TRBD1. Germline CDR1 is SGHDT and CDR2 is YYEEEE. The CDR3 consists of 19 residues. V dropped 4 bases and J dropped 2; count of bases not matched to a gene: 20. CDR3 DNA sequence: TGTGCCAGCAGCCACCTGGGCTATATGGGACAGTCCAAACAAGAGACCCAGTACTTC. This codes for CASSHLGYMGQSKQETQYF.

This clonotype showed up just a few times. The V gene is TRBV12-3 or TRBV12-4, the J gene TRBJ2-1; no reliable D call. V was trimmed by 1 base and J by 1 base, leaving 5 bases between them. The length of the CDR3 is 14 residues. The CDR3: CASSLGGSYNEQFF. The CDR3 region has the DNA TGTGCCAGCAGTTTAGGCGGATCCTACAATGAGCAGTTCTTC.

This clonotype was seen ten or more times. The V and J genes are TRBV7-6 and TRBJ1-1, with D uncertain. The CDR3 has 14 amino acids. Between the trimmed V and J ends, which lost 6 bases and 4 bases, there was a span of 15 bases. Germline V gene lookup returns CDR1 SGHVS and CDR2 FNYEAQ. The CDR3 coding sequence is TGTGCCAGCAGGGTATTCACGGGGAGCACTGAAGCTTTCTTT. Translated, it gives CASRVFTGSTEAFF.

This clonotype was counted at least ten times. The chain couples TRBV7-3 to TRBJ2-1; a weak D match, TRBD2 (7 bases). The CDR3 has 14 amino acids. CDR1 and CDR2 (germline): SGHTA, FQGTGA. The V end was cut by 3 bases, the J end by 8 bases, with 14 bases between. CDR3 in DNA: TGTGCCAGCAGCTTGGGGGGGCTCATCGATGAGCAGTTCTTC. This encodes CASSLGGLIDEQFF.

The V and J genes are TRBV28 and TRBJ1-3; 11 positions agree with TRBD1. Germline V lookup: CDR1 MDHEN, CDR2 SYDVKM. V lost 2 bases, J lost 3 bases, and 15 bases stayed unmatched. The CDR3 spans 20 residues. CDR3 region: CASSLMVGTGGNFFGNTIYF. The CDR3 nucleotides read TGTGCCAGCAGTTTAATGGTTGGGACAGGGGGAAACTTTTTTGGAAACACCATATATTTT.

CDR3 sequence: CASSYGGQESYEQYF. As DNA, the CDR3 is TGTGCCAGCAGTTACGGAGGCCAGGAATCCTACGAGCAGTACTTC. The chain couples TRBV6-2 or TRBV6-3 to TRBJ2-7, with a tentative D call TRBD2 (5 bases). In germline, CDR1 is MNHEY, CDR2 SVGEGT. The CDR3 is 15 amino acids. V lost 2 bases and J lost 1, with 12 bases in between.

This chain's CDR3 is CASSNYLGTAFF. CDR3 nucleotides: TGTGCCAGCAGCAATTACCTGGGGACGGCTTTCTTT. The chain recombines TRBV7-2 with TRBJ1-1; D might be TRBD1 (5 bases). This CDR3 is 12 amino acids long. Germline V lookup: CDR1 SGHTA, CDR2 FQGNSA. The V end lost 5 bases, the J end lost 11 bases, and 15 bases lay between the germline ends.

The CDR3 DNA reads TGTGCCAGCAGCCCCGGGGCGGATACGCAGTATTTT. Encoded protein: CASSPGADTQYF. J is TRBJ2-3 and V is TRBV7-3; possibly TRBD1 or TRBD2 for D (5 bases each). The V and J ends lost 5 bases and 6 bases respectively, with 9 bases between them. CDR1 is SGHTA, CDR2 FQGTGA, per germline. The CDR3 sequence is 12 residues long.

This clonotype was seen only a few times. V usage is TRBV6-2 or TRBV6-3 and J usage is TRBJ2-1, with D maybe TRBD1 (7 bases). This CDR3 is built from 17 residues. Germline CDR1 and CDR2: MNHEY and SVGEGT. V gave up 4 bases and J gave up 5 bases, with 21 bases separating them. Here the CDR3 DNA reads TGTGCCAGCAGTTCCCTCGGAGGGGGCGTATGGGACAATGAGCAGTTCTTC. It specifies CASSSLGGGVWDNEQFF.

Concerning this clonotype itself: A junction boundary mismatches the germline segment, possibly from a read error. The chain has TRBV5-4 and TRBJ2-5; D tentatively reads TRBD1 or TRBD2 (5 bases each). CDR3 length equals 13 residues. Germline lookup yields CDR1 SGHNT and CDR2 YYREEE (reference sequence). The CDR3 DNA sequence: TGTGCCAGCAGGGCCGGGACCCAAGAGGCCCAGTACTTC. As protein: CASRAGTQEAQYF.

V and J are TRBV19 and TRBJ1-1, with D possibly matching TRBD1 (5 bases). The V gene lost 5 bases and the J gene lost 5 bases, with 18 bases spanning the gap. The CDR3 has 15 amino acids. Germline-derived CDR1 and CDR2 are LNHDA and SQIVND (reference sequence). The CDR3 here is CASSGSGIGSTEAFF. The DNA for the CDR3 is TGTGCCAGTAGTGGGTCAGGGATAGGAAGTACTGAAGCTTTCTTT. Variable domain in full (rest from reference TRBV19 and TRBJ1-1): DGGITQSPKYLFRKEGQNVTLSCEQNLNHDAMYWYRQDPGQGLRLIYYSQIVNDFQKGDIAEGYSVSREKKESFPLTVTSAQKNPTAFYLCASSGSGIGSTEAFFGQGTRLTVV.

This chain uses TRBV20-1 with TRBJ1-1; no firm D call. This CDR3 comprises 14 residues. Germline assignment: CDR1 DFQATT and CDR2 SNEGSKA (reference sequence). With 3 bases removed from V and 1 base from J, the gap between germline ends came to 12 bases. CDR3 protein: CSARSYHANTEAFF. CDR3 nucleotide sequence: TGCAGTGCTAGGTCCTACCATGCGAACACTGAAGCTTTCTTT.

The CDR3 region is CASRSGTDPGNEQFF. DNA of the CDR3: TGTGCCAGCAGAAGCGGGACCGACCCAGGGAATGAGCAGTTCTTC. The genes are TRBV6-2 or TRBV6-3 and TRBJ2-1; 7 bases agree with TRBD2. The CDR3 is 15 residues long. Germline V gene sequence: CDR1 MNHEY, CDR2 SVGEGT. Trimming took 6 bases from V and 7 from J; bases not matched to a gene: 12.